This TCR beta chain stems from a study of blood T cell repertoires in COVID-19. About the study: The study drew acute and convalescent COVID-19 samples from the United States, Italy and Spain.

In this sample, this clone turned up once. Under the authors' procedure: Researchers report that nucleated cell counts were estimated from reference gene primer amplification. Sequencing used immunoSEQ multiplex PCR; TCRdb keeps in-frame clones, though not all of them. D and trimming come from the DNA, and the V and J calls and clone size come from that table. Of a few hundred thousand clones listed, about 88% are singletons. The CDR3 has 14 amino acids. Trimming cost V 6 bases and J 7 bases; bases outside gene matches: 8. Germline CDR1 WSHSY, CDR2 SAAADI. The V call is TRBV10-2, the J call TRBJ1-4; TRBD1 agrees at 7 bases. The source material was peripheral blood. The sequence derives from a man aged 50 to 59 with COVID-19, enrolled during active disease. The CDR3: CASSSRQGSEKLFF. Here the CDR3 DNA reads TGCGCCAGCAGCTCTAGACAGGGTAGTGAAAAACTGTTTTTT.